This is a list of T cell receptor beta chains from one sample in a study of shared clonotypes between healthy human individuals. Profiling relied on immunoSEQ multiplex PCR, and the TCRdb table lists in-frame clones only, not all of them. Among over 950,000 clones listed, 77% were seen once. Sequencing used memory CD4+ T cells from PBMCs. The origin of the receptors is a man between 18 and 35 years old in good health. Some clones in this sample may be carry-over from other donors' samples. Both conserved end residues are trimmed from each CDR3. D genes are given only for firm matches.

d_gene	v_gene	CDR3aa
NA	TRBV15	ATSSRRSPGNTIY
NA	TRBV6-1	ASSRGQSTEAF
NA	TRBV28	ASSLLWTSMYNEQF
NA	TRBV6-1	ASSEVGTYGYT
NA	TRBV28	ASSFYAGKTSWISSNQPQH
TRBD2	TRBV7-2	ASTYAGRGGEQY
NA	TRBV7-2	ASSLGVGTEAF
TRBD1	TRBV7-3	ASSPGQGWGEQF
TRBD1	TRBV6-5	ASSTSGGSYNEQF
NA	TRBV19	ASSPEWGGEQY
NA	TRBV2	ASSPDPRGNTIY
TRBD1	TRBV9	ASSVAGTGTTGELF
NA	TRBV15	ATSREGGTDTQY
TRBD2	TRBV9	ASSVRLAGNNEQF
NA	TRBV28	ASSRGGTGETQY
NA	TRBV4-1	ASSQEGQLTSSGANVLT
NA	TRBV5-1	ASSSIIGGNTEAF
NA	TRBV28	ASSPVGGAADTQY
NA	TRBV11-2	ASSFREGYGYT
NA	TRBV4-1	ASSPRDSRGSIGYT
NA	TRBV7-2	ASSLERVPTGELF
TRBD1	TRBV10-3	AISGQGAGELF
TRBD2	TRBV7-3	ASSLSSGSYEQY
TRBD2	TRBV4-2	ASSQEVSLAGGPTGELF
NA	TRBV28	ASSARGETYEQY
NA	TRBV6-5	ASSLISNYGYT
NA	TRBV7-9	ASSFGLVAQY
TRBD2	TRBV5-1	ASSRLAGGPEETQY
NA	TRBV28	ASSLLIRTPAQADTQY
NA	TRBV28	ASSPIRSYEQY
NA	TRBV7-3	ASSFSRAGELF
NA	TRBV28	ASSFNRWGKFYEQY
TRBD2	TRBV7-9	ASSLPTRLAGTYNEQF
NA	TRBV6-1	ASSSSPADTQY
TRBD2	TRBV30	AWRSMGGRETQY
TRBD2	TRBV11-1	ASSPWSGGSVTDTQY
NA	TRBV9	ASSVDLRSYNEQF
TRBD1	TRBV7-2	ASSYTPGGTEAF
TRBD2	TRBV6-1	ASMMGGWDEQF
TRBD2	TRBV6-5	ASSYGGVRETQY
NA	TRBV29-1	SASGTRLNNEQF
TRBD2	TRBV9	ASSVEGSGSDIAKNIQY
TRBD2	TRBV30	AWERDSYNEQF
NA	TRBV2	ASGSTGNTEAF
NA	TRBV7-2	ASSLVQREQY
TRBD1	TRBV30	AWSTGTAYNEQF
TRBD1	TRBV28	ASSLDRYTEAF
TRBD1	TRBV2	ASSEAGDRDNQPQH
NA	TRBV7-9	ASSPSERGAYNEQF
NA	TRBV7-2	ASSFAGLTNEKLF
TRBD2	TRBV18	ASSPQRAGGDTQY
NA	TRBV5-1	ASSLDLSGLGNYGYT
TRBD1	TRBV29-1	SVAGTGRPYEQY